One and the same sample provided the 20 T cell receptor beta chains below, sequenced in a study of identical twins. TCRdb itself ran the 5' RACE reads through MiXCR, one entry per CDR3 protein. The sample lists fewer than 800,000 distinct CDR3 sequences; 7.1% were seen once. In addition, the sample was reused for a study of yellow fever vaccine responses in identical twins.

The sequenced sample was PBMCs. Receptors were obtained from a woman aged 18-29 years in good health.

The V and J genes are TRBV7-8 and TRBJ1-4, with D possibly TRBD1 on 5 matching bases. CDR1 is SGHVS, CDR2 FQNEAQ, per germline. The CDR3 sequence is 14 residues long. V dropped 6 bases and J dropped 4 bases, with 12 bases sitting between them. CDR3 bases: TGTGCCAGCAGACCGACAGACCTTAATGAAAAACTGTTTTTT. Its translation: CASRPTDLNEKLFF.

The rearrangement joins TRBV19 to TRBJ1-2; weak D call: TRBD1 (5 bases). This CDR3 comprises 13 residues. CDR1 is LNHDA and CDR2 is SQIVND in the germline V gene (reference sequence). V lost 6 bases and J 4 bases, leaving 12 bases between the germline ends. CDR3 sequence: CASRNQGIYGYTF. CDR3 DNA: TGTGCCAGTAGAAATCAGGGAATCTATGGCTACACCTTC.

The sample holds a few counts of this clonotype. V and J are TRBV5-6 and TRBJ1-5; 9 bases match TRBD1. Germline V gene lookup returns CDR1 SGHDT and CDR2 YYEEEE. This CDR3 has 16 residues. V lost 3 bases to trimming and J lost 4 bases; unmatched junction nucleotides: 8. CDR3 DNA: TGTGCCAGCAGCTCCTCGACAGGGGGAATGAATCAGCCCCAGCATTTT. It translates to CASSSSTGGMNQPQHF.

This clonotype has only a few counts. V gene TRBV6-1 combines with J gene TRBJ2-4; D is uncertain. The V gene lost 7 bases and the J gene lost 0 bases, with 16 bases spanning the gap. Germline CDR1 and CDR2: MNHNS and SASEGT. The CDR3 extends over 16 amino acids. DNA for the CDR3: TGTGCCAGCACCGGAATGGATACGCTAGCCAAAAACATTCAGTACTTC. Its protein product is CASTGMDTLAKNIQYF.

This clonotype was recorded a few times. CDR3 region: CATSDGGPRYNEQFF. The DNA for the CDR3 is TGTGCCACCAGTGATGGGGGACCCCGGTACAATGAGCAGTTCTTC. The chain recombines TRBV24-1 with TRBJ2-1, with D possibly being TRBD1 or TRBD2 (5 bases each). Germline V CDR1 and CDR2: KGHDR, SFDVKD. CDR3 length: 15 amino acids. V was clipped by 3 bases and J by 4 bases, with 12 bases between them.

The rearrangement joins TRBV3-1 to TRBJ2-5; tentatively, D is TRBD1 or TRBD2 (5 bases each). CDR3 length: 18 residues. The V end lost 0 bases, the J end lost 1 base, and 18 bases lay between the germline ends. Germline V gene lookup returns CDR1 LGHDT and CDR2 YNNKEL (reference sequence). The CDR3 DNA is TGTGCCAGCAGCCAAGACTTCGCAGGGAAGGAGGCCCAAGAGACCCAGTACTTC. It yields the protein CASSQDFAGKEAQETQYF.

The chain recombines TRBV6-5 with TRBJ2-5, with 10 nucleotides matching TRBD1. CDR1 is MNHEY and CDR2 is SVGAGI in the germline V gene. The CDR3 is 14 amino acids. The V segment lost 0 bases and the J segment 7 bases; nucleotides outside the gene matches: 2. This CDR3 reads CASSYSDRGTTQYF. CDR3 sequence (DNA): TGTGCCAGCAGTTACTCGGACAGGGGGACGACCCAGTACTTC.

The V gene is TRBV7-3, the J gene TRBJ1-6, with a possible D match to TRBD1 (5 bases). This CDR3 has 15 amino acids. Germline CDR1 reads SGHTA; CDR2 reads FQGTGA. V lost 1 base to trimming and J lost 6 bases, with 10 bases between them. CDR3 residues: CASSLNIGTNSPLHF. CDR3 sequence (DNA): TGTGCCAGCAGCTTAAATATCGGGACTAATTCACCCCTCCACTTT.

This clonotype was observed a handful of times. The chain has TRBV20-1 and TRBJ2-1; the D is unclear. V was cut by 0 bases and J by 4 bases, with 13 bases left in between. Looked up from germline, CDR1 is DFQATT and CDR2 is SNEGSKA (reference sequence). This CDR3 comprises 15 residues. Written as DNA, the CDR3 is TGCAGTGCTAGAGATCCAGGCTACGGGTACAATGAGCAGTTCTTC. Translation: CSARDPGYGYNEQFF.

The V call is TRBV27, the J call TRBJ2-1; maybe TRBD1 (5 bases). Germline values: CDR1 MNHEY, CDR2 SMNVEV (reference sequence). Deletions cut 7 bases from V and 6 bases from J, with 16 bases between. The CDR3 contains 14 residues. CDR3 sequence: CASIRGYPSNEQFF. The CDR3 DNA reads as TGTGCCAGCATTAGGGGATATCCCTCCAATGAGCAGTTCTTC.

The chain employs TRBV14 and TRBJ1-2; a possible D gene is TRBD1 (6 bases). Germline V gives CDR1 SGHDN, CDR2 FVKESK. This CDR3 is 13 amino acids long. Trimming took 4 bases from V and 2 from J, leaving 8 bases between them. DNA of the CDR3: TGTGCCAGCAGCCGGGGGCGCAACTATGGCTACACCTTC. Amino acid sequence: CASSRGRNYGYTF.

The chain is built from TRBV10-3 and TRBJ1-2, with 8 bases aligning to TRBD1. The CDR3 loop spans 14 amino acids. Per germline, CDR1 ENHRY and CDR2 SYGVKD. V was pared by 0 bases and J by 8 bases, with 5 bases of the junction left unmatched. In DNA, the CDR3 is TGTGCCATCAGTGAGTCACAGGGGACAGGAGGCTACACCTTC. Translating gives CAISESQGTGGYTF.

This clonotype came up many times. This chain connects TRBV7-9 to TRBJ1-1; 7 nucleotides line up with TRBD1. Germline lookup yields CDR1 SEHNR and CDR2 FQNEAQ (reference sequence). The CDR3 loop spans 14 amino acids. With 6 bases clipped from V and 0 bases from J, the junction kept 4 bases outside the gene matches. CDR3 DNA sequence: TGTGCCAGCAGTCAGGACAGGTTGAACACTGAAGCTTTCTTT. It codes for CASSQDRLNTEAFF.

The chain couples TRBV10-3 to TRBJ2-7; D gene ambiguous. CDR3 length: 11 residues. Germline CDR1 and CDR2: ENHRY and SYGVKD. The V end was cut by 10 bases, the J end by 4 bases, with 11 bases between. Here the CDR3 reads CATSKEYEQYF. In DNA, the CDR3 is TGTGCCACCTCGAAGGAGTACGAGCAGTACTTC.

The rearrangement links TRBV28 to TRBJ2-2, with 10 nucleotides matching TRBD1. The germline V gene encodes CDR1 MDHEN and CDR2 SYDVKM. The V and J ends lost 8 bases and 4 bases, in that order; junction bases with no gene match: 10. The CDR3 is made up of 16 amino acids. Here the CDR3 DNA reads TGTGCCAGCCTTCGACAGGGGGCGCAGGGCACCGGGGAGCTGTTTTTT. It specifies CASLRQGAQGTGELFF.

This clonotype has a count of ten or more. The gene calls are TRBV7-8 and TRBJ2-2; 10 nucleotides line up with TRBD2. After removal of 2 bases from V and 3 bases from J, the junction contained 12 bases not matched to a gene. Germline lookup yields CDR1 SGHVS and CDR2 FQNEAQ. The CDR3 contains 19 residues. As DNA, the CDR3 is TGTGCCAGCAGCTTACTGGGACTAGCGTCGCTGATGGACACCGGGGAGCTGTTTTTT. Translation: CASSLLGLASLMDTGELFF.

This clonotype was detected a few times. The chain carries TRBV24-1 and TRBJ2-1, with D possibly TRBD1 on 6 matching bases. Germline loops: CDR1 KGHDR, CDR2 SFDVKD. V lost 3 bases and J 5 bases, leaving 13 bases between the germline ends. The CDR3 loop spans 15 amino acids. The chain's CDR3 is CATSDHNRDHNEQFF. CDR3 coding DNA: TGTGCCACCAGTGATCATAACAGGGACCACAATGAGCAGTTCTTC.

The CDR3 DNA reads TGTGCCAGCAGTGAAGCGCTTATAACTAGCGGGGGCGGTGAGCAGTTCTTC. It yields the protein CASSEALITSGGGEQFF. This rearrangement joins TRBV2 to TRBJ2-1; 11 bases are shared with TRBD2. Trimming removed 0 bases from V and 9 bases from J; junction bases left unmatched: 10. The germline V gene encodes CDR1 SNHLY and CDR2 FYNNEI. CDR3 size: 17 residues.

This clonotype was recorded many times. The gene calls are TRBV12-3 or TRBV12-4 and TRBJ2-2; tentatively, D is TRBD1 (5 bases). This CDR3 has 12 residues. V was pared by 7 bases and J by 6 bases, with 9 bases between. DNA for the CDR3: TGTGCCAGCACCTCCAGGGCCGGGGAGCTGTTTTTT. This sequence encodes CASTSRAGELFF.

This clonotype turned up a few times. The gene calls are TRBV5-1 and TRBJ1-2, with D hard to call. The V gene lost 0 bases and the J gene lost 2 bases, with 11 bases spanning the gap. Per the germline V gene, CDR1 is SGHRS and CDR2 is YFSETQ. The CDR3 has 15 amino acids. CDR3 DNA: TGCGCCAGCAGCTTGGAGCCAGGCCCGAACTATGGCTACACCTTC. It yields the protein CASSLEPGPNYGYTF.